This entry features one T cell receptor (beta chain) sequence. The data originate from a study of blood T cell repertoires in COVID-19. Study at large: Sites in the United States, Italy and Spain provided acute and convalescent COVID-19 samples.

In the original workflow: Counts of nucleated cells, estimated from reference gene primer amplification, were obtained. Profiled with immunoSEQ multiplex PCR; TCRdb holds only in-frame clones, not every one. From that table come the V and J calls and clone size; the DNA was used to work out D and trimming. The data contain about 250,000 clones, over 70% of them singletons. V lost 5 bases to trimming and J lost 5 bases, with 15 bases between them. The CDR3 length is 15 residues. Germline assignment: CDR1 KGHDR and CDR2 SFDVKD. Sequencing input: peripheral blood. The V and J genes are TRBV24-1 and TRBJ2-1, with no clear D. The clonotype comes from a man aged 40-49 years with active or convalescent COVID-19. The CDR3 is CATSVSAGRDNEQFF. The CDR3 DNA follows: TGTGCCACCAGTGTTTCAGCAGGTCGAGACAATGAGCAGTTCTTC.